The 5 T cell receptor beta chains below all came from one sample that was sequenced in a study of blood T cell repertoires in COVID-19 (dated by TCRdb to the early 2020s). The library was produced with the immunoSEQ multiplex PCR assay. TCRdb took over this immuneACCESS table, retaining in-frame rearrangements with V and J assigned. Such tables are incomplete; in checked studies, under half of the missing clones stem from an unresolved V gene, and the remainder is unexplained. Across this sample there are 110,000 to 150,000 clones, with around nine tenths seen only once. Together, the top ten hold roughly 2.9% of the sample. Sequencing was done on a sample of peripheral blood. These receptors were obtained from a man in his fifties or sixties with active or convalescent COVID-19.

This sequence joins TRBV27 and TRBJ2-7; 7 nucleotides align to TRBD1. The ends lost 2 bases at V and 2 bases at J; junction bases unmatched: 12. CDR1 and CDR2 (germline): MNHEY, SMNVEV (reference sequence). This CDR3 is built from 17 residues. CDR3 coding DNA: TGTGCCAGCAGTTTAGATCGGTCGAAAGGGGGCACCTACGAGCAGTACTTC. It is translated as CASSLDRSKGGTYEQYF.

This chain connects TRBV7-9 to TRBJ1-6, with D tentatively TRBD1 (6 bases). The CDR3 length is 14 residues. V lost 1 base and J lost 9, with 10 bases in between. Germline assignment: CDR1 SEHNR and CDR2 FQNEAQ (reference sequence). The DNA of the CDR3 is TGTGCCAGCAGCTTAGGACAGGCTTCTTCACCCCTCCACTTT. Its protein is CASSLGQASSPLHF.

The V gene is TRBV6-6, the J gene TRBJ2-7; D possibly corresponds to TRBD2 (6 bases). This CDR3 is 15 amino acids long. V was pared by 0 bases and J by 3 bases, with 12 bases between. Germline V gives CDR1 MNHNY, CDR2 SVGAGI (reference sequence). CDR3 amino acids: CASSYSFGGHYEQYF. CDR3 nucleotides: TGTGCCAGCAGTTACTCGTTCGGGGGTCACTACGAGCAGTACTTC.

The chain has TRBV29-1 and TRBJ2-7, with TRBD2 matching over 11 bases. V shed 4 bases and J 5 bases; nucleotides not matched to a gene: 7. This CDR3 spans 14 amino acids. Per the germline V gene, CDR1 is SQVTM and CDR2 is ANQGSEA. As DNA, the CDR3 is TGCAGCGTTGTGACTAGCGGGAAGAGTGACGAGCAGTACTTC. Protein product: CSVVTSGKSDEQYF.

The CDR3 here is CASSYSRLADLTDTQYF. The CDR3 DNA is TGTGCCAGCAGTTACTCGAGACTAGCGGATCTCACAGATACGCAGTATTTT. V gene TRBV6-2 or TRBV6-3 combines with J gene TRBJ2-3; 9 bases are a match to TRBD2. The CDR3 contains 17 residues. Germline-derived CDR1 and CDR2 are MNHEY and SVGEGT. V lost 0 bases, J lost 2 bases, and 6 bases stayed unmatched.